The 2 T cell receptor beta chains reported below all come from one sample, sequenced in a study of TIL therapy for anti-PD-1-resistant metastatic lung cancer. Time point here: pre-treatment sample, taken before nivolumab and TIL therapy. The tumor samples were excised metastases, mostly pleural nodules or supraclavicular lymph nodes. Sequencing used immunoSEQ v3. Assay: immunoSEQ multiplex PCR; the TCRdb copy retains only in-frame clones and omits some. The data hold 45,000 to 50,000 clones, with just over 70% observed a single time. The sequenced sample was tumor tissue, obtained at baseline. The source of these receptors is a person between 25 and 79 years old with non-small cell lung cancer.

This clone was seen a few times. The chain combines TRBV9 with TRBJ2-3; D gene unclear. Germline V gene data show CDR1 as SGDLS and CDR2 as YYNGEE. This CDR3 has 17 residues. The V end was cut by 3 bases, the J end by 5 bases, with 22 bases between. The CDR3 sequence: CASSARGWGVAGDTQYF. CDR3 sequence (DNA): TGTGCCAGCAGCGCCCGAGGCTGGGGTGTTGCTGGAGATACGCAGTATTTT.

The chain links TRBV19 to TRBJ2-7, with TRBD2 matching 7 bases. CDR1 and CDR2 (germline): LNHDA, SQIVND (reference sequence). This CDR3 comprises 11 residues. The J segment lost 8 bases and the V segment lost 7 bases, leaving 5 bases of the junction unmatched. The CDR3 loop is CASKGREKQYF. The CDR3 nucleotides are TGTGCCAGTAAAGGGCGGGAGAAGCAGTACTTC.